The 5 T cell receptor beta chains presented below share a single source sample, sequenced in a study of CD8+CD57+ T cells in acquired aplastic anemia. TCR beta VDJ and CDR3 profiling used genomic DNA as template. TCRdb reanalysed the reads using MiXCR and keeps one entry per CDR3 protein. Among around 170,000 distinct CDR3 sequences, roughly 63% were seen once, and the ten largest hold 45% to 55%. The sample consisted of sorted CD4+, CD8+, or CD8+CD57+ T cells (not recorded which) from PBMCs. These receptors were obtained from a human donor in good health.

The rearrangement uses TRBV5-4 and TRBJ2-3; 9 bases align to TRBD2. This CDR3 is built from 15 residues. J was trimmed by 5 bases and V by 4 bases; bases with no gene match: 8. CDR1 SGHNT and CDR2 YYREEE come from the germline V gene (reference sequence). CDR3 coding DNA: TGTGCCAGCAGCCGTGGGCTAGCGGGGCAAGATACGCAGTATTTT. Amino acid sequence: CASSRGLAGQDTQYF.

The rearrangement joins TRBV10-2 to TRBJ1-2; no clear D. The CDR3 is 15 residues long. V gave up 0 bases and J gave up 4 bases, with 12 bases separating them. The germline gives CDR1 WSHSY, CDR2 SAAADI. Written as DNA, the CDR3 is TGCGCCAGCAGTGAGTCGGGGATTGAATTCTATGGCTACACCTTC. Translated: CASSESGIEFYGYTF.

The genes are TRBV7-9 and TRBJ2-5; weak D call: TRBD2 (6 bases). Germline V gives CDR1 SEHNR, CDR2 FQNEAQ (reference sequence). This CDR3 contains 15 residues. V lost 5 bases and J lost 2, with 15 bases in between. CDR3 in amino acids: CASSPGGSSQETQYF. Written as DNA, the CDR3 is TGTGCCAGCAGCCCTGGGGGGTCCAGTCAAGAGACCCAGTACTTC.

The genes are TRBV20-1 and TRBJ2-1; D is unresolved. Trimming took 1 base from V and 7 from J, leaving 11 bases between them. The CDR3 has 13 residues. In germline, CDR1 is DFQATT, CDR2 SNEGSKA (reference sequence). The CDR3 loop is CSARVEPSNEQFF. CDR3 nucleotide sequence: TGCAGTGCTAGAGTAGAACCCTCAAATGAGCAGTTCTTC.

By its share, this clonotype is medium-sized (0.01 to 0.1%). The chain links TRBV12-3 or TRBV12-4 to TRBJ2-3; 10 bases line up with TRBD2. The CDR3 spans 16 residues. V trimming: 6 bases; J trimming: 1 base; junction bases outside the gene matches: 7. CDR3 region: CASSSLGLAGTDTQYF. CDR3 DNA sequence: TGTGCCAGCAGCTCCCTCGGACTAGCGGGCACAGATACGCAGTATTTT.